This TCR beta chain comes out of a study of T cells expressing NK-cell markers. Using the 5' RACE reads, TCRdb records one entry per CDR3 protein without DNA. This sample's clone table lists about 260,000 distinct CDR3 sequences. The CDR3 has 12 residues. Germline loops: CDR1 SGHAT, CDR2 FQNNGV. The rearrangement uses TRBV11-2 and TRBJ2-3; TCRdb gives TRBD1 as the D gene, but with no DNA this cannot be confirmed. The source is a man aged 18 to 35 in good health. Sequencing input: blood T cells: a sorted CD56 or NKG2C T cell subset, CD4+ or CD8+ T cells, or bulk PBMC T cells (not recorded which). The CDR3 loop reads CASSSTGGWQYF.